This TCR beta chain was profiled in a study of neoadjuvant anti-PD-1 for oral cavity cancer. Sequenced by immunoSEQ multiplex PCR; TCRdb stores in-frame clones only, minus some. The profile shows about 16,000 clones, about 70% of them singletons. The CDR3 is made up of 15 amino acids. V was shortened by 5 bases and J by 10 bases, with 23 bases between the two germline ends. CDR1 and CDR2 (germline): MDHEN, SYDVKM. This clone was observed a single time. The chain recombines TRBV28 with TRBJ1-1, with D possibly being TRBD1 (5 bases). Specimen: PBMCs, collected before nivolumab (anti-PD-1) treatment. This TCR came from a person aged 35 to 85 with oral cavity squamous cell carcinoma. The CDR3 DNA follows: TGTGCCAGCAGTCCGGTCCCCGGGACCCCCATGGTAGCTTTCTTT. Its protein is CASSPVPGTPMVAFF.